These 13 T cell receptor beta chains originate from one sample sequenced in a study of shared clonotypes between healthy human individuals. Here immunoSEQ multiplex PCR was the method, and the copy in TCRdb shows in-frame clones only, minus some. The sample has 640,000 or so clones; approximately 75% are singletons. Sequenced: memory CD4+ T cells sorted from blood. Subset defined: CD45RA-negative fraction. These receptors all come from a woman aged 25 to 45 in good health.

V is TRBV7-2 and J is TRBJ2-4; the D is unclear. Germline V CDR1 and CDR2: SGHTA, FQGNSA. The V gene lost 3 bases and the J gene lost 5 bases, with 20 bases spanning the gap. The CDR3 is 17 residues long. The CDR3 region has the DNA TGTGCCAGCAGCTTGCAGAGAGGACCTTGGAGTGAAAACATTCAGTACTTC. Its translation: CASSLQRGPWSENIQYF.

The chain carries TRBV2 and TRBJ2-3, with 11 bases fitting TRBD2. Germline V gives CDR1 SNHLY, CDR2 FYNNEI. Germline trimming cut 6 bases from V and 5 bases from J; bases unmatched to any gene: 4. The CDR3 is made up of 14 amino acids. CDR3 residues: CASRLLAGEDTQYF. Here the CDR3 DNA reads TGTGCCAGCAGGCTACTAGCGGGAGAAGATACGCAGTATTTT.

The chain has TRBV19 and TRBJ2-1; D might be TRBD2 (6 bases). Germline V CDR1 and CDR2: LNHDA, SQIVND (reference sequence). The CDR3 loop spans 13 amino acids. V dropped 6 bases and J dropped 4 bases, with 10 bases sitting between them. The CDR3 loop reads CASSGRRYNEQFF. As DNA, the CDR3 is TGTGCCAGTAGCGGGAGAAGGTACAATGAGCAGTTCTTC.

A word on this clone: Other DNA sequences of this sample code for an identical CDR3. The V and J genes are TRBV6-1 and TRBJ1-1; a weak D match, TRBD1 (5 bases). CDR3 length: 14 residues. The V end was cut by 2 bases, the J end by 5 bases, with 12 bases between. CDR1 and CDR2 (germline): MNHNS, SASEGT. CDR3 residues: CASSERGRGTEAFF. Written as DNA, the CDR3 is TGTGCCAGCAGTGAACGGGGCCGGGGGACTGAAGCTTTCTTT.

The chain links TRBV7-2 to TRBJ2-6; D gene unclear. V was trimmed by 4 bases and J by 1 base, leaving 8 bases between them. The CDR3 length is 15 residues. Looked up from germline, CDR1 is SGHTA and CDR2 is FQGNSA. The CDR3 loop reads CASSYGRSGANVLTF. In DNA form, the CDR3 reads TGTGCCAGCAGCTATGGACGGTCTGGGGCCAACGTCCTGACTTTC.

The chain links TRBV7-2 to TRBJ2-1; no definite D call. The ends were cut back, 2 bases at V and 0 bases at J, with 8 bases in the middle. CDR1 is SGHTA, CDR2 FQGNSA, per germline. The CDR3 extends over 15 amino acids. In nucleotides, the CDR3 is TGTGCCAGCAGCTTAACGATCAGCTCCTACAATGAGCAGTTCTTC. This encodes CASSLTISSYNEQFF.

J is TRBJ1-4 and V is TRBV28; 9 bases are a match to TRBD1. The germline gives CDR1 MDHEN, CDR2 SYDVKM. V lost 4 bases to trimming and J lost 7 bases; unmatched junction nucleotides: 10. The CDR3 sequence is 16 residues long. CDR3 DNA: TGTGCCAGCAGTTCCAACCGCGGGACAGGGATTGAAAAACTGTTTTTT. Its translation is CASSSNRGTGIEKLFF.

The V and J genes are TRBV18 and TRBJ2-7; perhaps TRBD2 as D (5 bases). In germline, CDR1 is KGHSH, CDR2 LQKENI. V was shortened by 3 bases and J by 9 bases, with 18 bases between the two germline ends. This CDR3 comprises 14 residues. The CDR3 sequence is CASSPKQLGHVQYF. DNA of the CDR3: TGTGCCAGCTCACCTAAGCAACTAGGCCATGTGCAGTACTTC.

This clone showed up just once. The chain uses TRBV6-1 and TRBJ1-4; D unresolved. The germline V gene encodes CDR1 MNHNS and CDR2 SASEGT. CDR3 length: 16 amino acids. Trimming stripped 5 bases from V and 0 bases from J, with 13 bases between. CDR3 protein: CASSQGLAATNEKLFF. For the CDR3, the DNA is TGTGCCAGCAGTCAAGGACTTGCGGCAACTAATGAAAAACTGTTTTTT.

The rearrangement uses TRBV27 and TRBJ2-7; no reliable D call. V shed 4 bases and J shed 6 bases, with 13 bases lying between them. The germline V gene encodes CDR1 MNHEY and CDR2 SMNVEV (reference sequence). The CDR3 has 13 residues. CDR3 nucleotides: TGTGCCAGCAGTTGGACGCAGAGAAGCGAGCAGTACTTC. It codes for CASSWTQRSEQYF.

This rearrangement joins TRBV10-1 to TRBJ2-2, with 10 bases matching TRBD2. The V gene's germline CDR1 is WNHNN and CDR2 SYGVQD (reference sequence). The CDR3 contains 17 residues. V gave up 2 bases and J gave up 2 bases; unmatched junction bases: 5. In DNA form, the CDR3 reads TGCGCCAGCAGTGAGGGTCGGACTAGCGGCAACACCGGGGAGCTGTTTTTT. Translating it yields CASSEGRTSGNTGELFF.

The chain combines TRBV11-2 with TRBJ1-3; no definite D call. The CDR3 totals 14 residues. V was clipped by 7 bases and J by 3 bases, with 13 bases between them. The germline V gene has CDR1 SGHAT and CDR2 FQNNGV. The CDR3 DNA reads as TGTGCCAGCACATCTGCGGGAGGTGGAAACACCATATATTTT. The encoded protein is CASTSAGGGNTIYF.

The chain links TRBV28 to TRBJ2-1, with D unresolved. Germline V gene lookup returns CDR1 MDHEN and CDR2 SYDVKM. Trimming removed 4 bases at V and 12 bases at J, with 16 bases between. This CDR3 is built from 13 residues. Here the CDR3 reads CASSYPAHGRQFF. CDR3 nucleotide sequence: TGTGCCAGCAGTTACCCGGCTCACGGACGGCAGTTCTTC.